This is a list of T cell receptor beta chains from one sample in a study of control samples from healthy donors and cancer patients. The data were produced by immunoSEQ multiplex PCR, yet TCRdb's version contains in-frame clones alone and is incomplete. The sample lists approximately 97,000 clones; 90% to 95% were seen once. Sequenced sample: blood. These receptors came from a young woman in good health. Each CDR3 is given with its conserved first and last residue. A D gene is named only where the DNA matches it firmly. Rows give clone size only sometimes, using once, few, many, or a class for an expanded clone.

14	NA	NA	TRBJ1-1	TRBV4-1	CASSQPSRNTEAFF	TGCGCCAGCAGCCAACCCTCAAGGAACACTGAAGCTTTCTTT
16	NA	once	TRBJ1-1	TRBV6-5	CASSYLDLGMNTEAFF	TGTGCCAGCAGTTACTTAGACCTGGGGATGAACACTGAAGCTTTCTTT
14	NA	NA	TRBJ1-4	TRBV5-4	CASSPYGWGEKLFF	TGTGCCAGCAGCCCCTACGGCTGGGGTGAAAAACTGTTTTTT
14	TRBD1	NA	TRBJ1-4	TRBV27	CASSPGGQYEKLFF	TGTGCCAGCAGTCCAGGGGGACAGTATGAAAAACTGTTTTTT
15	NA	NA	TRBJ1-1	TRBV19	CASSIRDPGNTEAFF	TGTGCCAGTAGTATACGGGACCCTGGGAACACTGAAGCTTTCTTT
14	NA	NA	TRBJ2-7	TRBV18	CASSPGASAYEQYF	TGTGCCAGCTCACCAGGCGCCTCGGCTTACGAGCAGTACTTC
14	TRBD1	NA	TRBJ2-3	TRBV9	CASSFGTATDTQYF	TGTGCCAGCAGCTTCGGGACAGCCACGGATACGCAGTATTTT
17	NA	once	TRBJ2-3	TRBV7-3	CASSLKGGTPYTDTQYF	TGTGCCAGCAGCTTAAAAGGGGGGACGCCCTACACAGATACGCAGTATTTT
14	NA	NA	TRBJ2-3	TRBV27	CASSYGHRGDTQYF	TGTGCCAGCAGTTACGGACACCGCGGGGATACGCAGTATTTT
16	NA	NA	TRBJ2-7	TRBV7-9	CASSLVKGRTSYEQYF	TGTGCCAGCAGCTTAGTGAAGGGTCGGACCTCCTACGAGCAGTACTTC
14	TRBD1	NA	TRBJ1-1	TRBV6-5	CASRGWTGRTEAFF	TGTGCCAGCAGGGGTTGGACAGGGCGTACTGAAGCTTTCTTT
13	TRBD2	NA	TRBJ2-7	TRBV11-2	CASSLVGEGEQYF	TGTGCCAGCAGCTTAGTTGGGGAGGGCGAGCAGTACTTC
15	TRBD1	NA	TRBJ1-4	TRBV19	CASRDRGHTNEKLFF	TGTGCCAGTAGGGACAGGGGGCATACTAATGAAAAACTGTTTTTT
15	TRBD1	NA	TRBJ1-2	TRBV13	CASSLGQGAFNGYTF	TGTGCCAGCAGCTTAGGACAGGGGGCTTTTAATGGCTACACCTTC
15	TRBD1	once	TRBJ1-1	TRBV18	CASSATGGSGTEAFF	TGTGCCAGCTCAGCTACAGGGGGCTCGGGGACTGAAGCTTTCTTT
15	TRBD1	NA	TRBJ2-7	TRBV7-8	CASSLAGQTSYEQYF	TGTGCCAGCAGCTTAGCGGGACAGACGTCCTACGAGCAGTACTTC
16	TRBD1	NA	TRBJ2-2	TRBV5-1	CASSKRRQGGTGELFF	TGCGCCAGCAGCAAAAGACGACAGGGCGGCACCGGGGAGCTGTTTTTT
16	TRBD1	NA	TRBJ1-2	TRBV7-2	CASRFSMDRYTNGYTF	TGTGCCAGCAGGTTCTCTATGGACAGGTATACTAATGGCTACACCTTC
18	NA	NA	TRBJ1-1	TRBV7-9	CASSLEGESVQGKTEAFF	TGTGCCAGCAGCTTAGAGGGGGAGAGTGTGCAGGGGAAGACTGAAGCTTTCTTT
11	NA	NA	TRBJ1-1	TRBV30	CAWSWTAEAFF	TGTGCCTGGAGTTGGACAGCTGAAGCTTTCTTT
16	TRBD2	NA	TRBJ2-2	TRBV4-1	CASSQGLAVNTGELFF	TGCGCCAGCAGCCAAGGACTAGCGGTTAACACCGGGGAGCTGTTTTTT
13	NA	NA	TRBJ1-2	TRBV27	CASSSGVLLGYTF	TGTGCCAGCAGTTCCGGGGTTTTGTTGGGCTACACCTTC
18	TRBD1	NA	TRBJ1-1	TRBV19	CASSTSYWGDRGSTEAFF	TGTGCCAGTAGTACTTCTTATTGGGGGGACAGGGGGAGCACTGAAGCTTTCTTT
12	NA	NA	TRBJ1-2	TRBV28	CASRLQQYGYTF	TGTGCCAGCAGGTTACAGCAATATGGCTACACCTTC
15	TRBD2	NA	TRBJ2-5	TRBV10-2	CASEGLAGGEETQYF	TGCGCCAGCGAGGGGCTAGCGGGGGGTGAGGAGACCCAGTACTTC
15	NA	few	TRBJ1-1	TRBV6-6	CASTPGSGGNTEAFF	TGTGCCAGCACCCCTGGGAGCGGCGGGAACACTGAAGCTTTCTTT
17	NA	NA	TRBJ2-5	TRBV9	CASSVEVRVAPQETQYF	TGTGCCAGCAGCGTAGAGGTCCGGGTAGCACCTCAAGAGACCCAGTACTTC
13	TRBD1	NA	TRBJ1-4	TRBV27	CASSDRGSEKLFF	TGTGCCAGCAGTGACAGGGGAAGTGAAAAACTGTTTTTT
13	NA	NA	TRBJ2-7	TRBV2	CASSVSGSYEQYF	TGTGCCAGCAGTGTCAGCGGCTCCTACGAGCAGTACTTC
15	NA	NA	TRBJ1-5	TRBV5-6	CASSLAGDSNQPQHF	TGTGCCAGCAGCTTGGCAGGGGATAGCAATCAGCCCCAGCATTTT
17	TRBD2	NA	TRBJ2-1	TRBV7-2	CASSSLLALRGYNEQFF	TGTGCCAGCAGCTCCTTACTAGCGCTCAGAGGCTACAATGAGCAGTTCTTC
16	NA	NA	TRBJ1-4	TRBV7-9	CASSFPANATNEKLFF	TGTGCCAGCAGCTTCCCCGCTAATGCAACTAATGAAAAACTGTTTTTT
17	NA	NA	TRBJ1-3	TRBV5-1	CASSLNTGPVSGNTIYF	TGCGCCAGCAGCTTAAATACAGGGCCTGTCTCTGGAAACACCATATATTTT
16	NA	few	TRBJ1-2	TRBV5-1	CASSLAAGRRDYGYTF	TGCGCCAGCAGCTTGGCCGCGGGACGGAGGGACTATGGCTACACCTTC
16	TRBD2	NA	TRBJ2-3	TRBV9	CASSGGTSGRTDTQYF	TGTGCCAGCAGCGGTGGGACTAGCGGGAGAACAGATACGCAGTATTTT
20	TRBD1	NA	TRBJ1-5	TRBV19	CASSSGISGTGKILGQPQHF	TGTGCCAGTAGTTCAGGAATTAGTGGGACAGGGAAGATTCTTGGTCAGCCCCAGCATTTT
14	NA	NA	TRBJ2-3	TRBV28	CASNPGSFTDTQYF	TGTGCCAGCAACCCCGGCAGCTTCACAGATACGCAGTATTTT
13	NA	once	TRBJ2-1	TRBV10-3	CAIRDTYLSEQFF	TGTGCCATCAGAGACACATATCTAAGTGAGCAGTTCTTC
12	NA	NA	TRBJ1-5	TRBV27	CASSFWNQPQHF	TGTGCCAGCAGTTTTTGGAATCAGCCCCAGCATTTT
15	TRBD1	NA	TRBJ1-3	TRBV3-1/TRBV3-2	CASSLTGTDGNTIYF	TGTGCCAGCAGCCTAACCGGGACAGATGGAAACACCATATATTTT
20	NA	NA	TRBJ2-1	TRBV27	CASSSPNRGGIAGEYNEQFF	TGTGCCAGCAGTTCCCCGAACAGGGGGGGAATAGCGGGGGAATACAATGAGCAGTTCTTC
18	TRBD2	NA	TRBJ2-2	TRBV4-1	CASSHFVAGLFTTGELFF	TGCGCCAGCAGCCATTTCGTAGCGGGGCTTTTTACCACCGGGGAGCTGTTTTTT
12	NA	NA	TRBJ2-7	TRBV6-5	CASRLTAHEQYF	TGTGCCAGCAGACTGACAGCCCACGAGCAGTACTTC
18	TRBD2	NA	TRBJ2-1	TRBV7-9	CASSLLAGTSGAPNEQFF	TGTGCCAGCAGCTTATTGGCGGGGACTAGCGGAGCCCCCAATGAGCAGTTCTTC
14	NA	once	TRBJ1-1	TRBV30	CAWSPTAAGTEAFF	TGTGCCTGGAGCCCGACGGCCGCGGGCACTGAAGCTTTCTTT
16	NA	NA	TRBJ2-1	TRBV19	CASTLMGDTTRNEQFF	TGTGCCAGTACTCTAATGGGGGACACCACCCGCAATGAGCAGTTCTTC
12	TRBD1	NA	TRBJ1-1	TRBV19	CATRQGNTEAFF	TGTGCCACCCGACAGGGGAACACTGAAGCTTTCTTT
18	TRBD1	NA	TRBJ2-3	TRBV19	CASSIVLGTGWPTDTQYF	TGTGCCAGTAGTATCGTCCTCGGGACAGGCTGGCCCACAGATACGCAGTATTTT
15	NA	NA	TRBJ1-1	TRBV6-5	CASSYRQGRNTEAFF	TGTGCCAGCAGTTACCGGCAGGGGAGGAACACTGAAGCTTTCTTT
14	NA	once	TRBJ1-5	TRBV19	CASSIGPYYQPQHF	TGTGCCAGTAGTATTGGGCCATACTACCAGCCCCAGCATTTT